These 2 T cell receptor beta chains were all obtained from the same sample, sequenced in a study of T cells after yellow fever vaccination. TCRdb used MiXCR to reprocess the 5' RACE reads, holding one entry per CDR3 protein. The table has under 350,000 distinct CDR3 sequences, approximately 4% seen once. Sequencing was performed on PBMCs, taken 5 days after the yellow fever booster vaccination. The receptors were gathered from a man between 18 and 35 years old who received the YFV17D yellow fever vaccine.

Ten or more counts support this clonotype. The rearrangement links TRBV7-9 to TRBJ2-1, with TRBD2 identical over 7 bases. The trim removed 0 bases at V and 3 bases at J, leaving 8 bases unmatched. The CDR3 contains 17 residues. Per the germline V gene, CDR1 is SEHNR and CDR2 is FQNEAQ (reference sequence). CDR3 in DNA: TGTGCCAGCAGCTTAGCATCCGGGACTACAGTCTACAATGAGCAGTTCTTC. It codes for CASSLASGTTVYNEQFF.

This chain links TRBV7-6 with TRBJ1-3; tentatively, D is TRBD1 (6 bases). The CDR3 has 15 amino acids. CDR1 and CDR2 from the germline V gene are SGHVS and FNYEAQ. Trimming shortened V by 5 bases and J by 0 bases, and 11 bases separated the two germline ends. In DNA, the CDR3 is TGTGCCAGCAGCCCCGGGACACACTCTGGAAACACCATATATTTT. Translated: CASSPGTHSGNTIYF.